This TCR beta chain came from a study of blood T cell repertoires in COVID-19. Turning to the study itself: The analysed material was cDNA or gDNA that came from T cells, B-cell-depleted T cells, or PBMCs.

Trimming cost V 8 bases and J 0 bases, with 7 bases left between them. CDR3 length: 12 amino acids. Germline V CDR1 and CDR2: LGHDT, YNNKEL (reference sequence). Under the authors' procedure: Estimation of nucleated cell counts was performed using reference gene primer amplification. Clones were sequenced by immunoSEQ multiplex PCR, and TCRdb holds only the in-frame ones, with some missing. The V and J calls and the clone size are those of that table, but D and trimming were determined from the DNA. The data hold around 200,000 clones, with 75% to 90% observed a single time. The sample comprised PBMCs or T cells enriched from blood (not recorded which). The chain recombines TRBV3-1 (or the pseudogene TRBV3-2) with TRBJ1-1; D unresolved. The sequence derives from a man aged 35 to 55 who had recovered from COVID-19. The chain's CDR3 is CASGTVNTEAFF. The CDR3 nucleotides read TGTGCCAGCGGTACGGTGAACACTGAAGCTTTCTTT.